This T cell receptor (beta chain) derives from a study of beta chain features in type 1 diabetes. Overall study findings and caveats: A closer apparent resemblance between naive, central memory and Treg TCRB repertoires was seen in patients than in healthy donors. Overrepresentation of cells with high TCR expression could result from cDNA sequencing. The VDJ junctions of type 1 diabetes patients carried fewer insertions and more deletions. Within each of all four CD4+ subsets, Type 1 diabetes patients had TCRB CDR3s that were moderately but significantly shorter.

Investigators reverse transcribed all isolated RNA, so they sequenced expressed TCRB transcripts. TCRdb's copy holds only in-frame clones and misses some; the assay was immunoSEQ multiplex PCR. There are 810,000 or so clones in the sample; 15% to 20% occur only once, and 0.023% lies in the top ten. This clone turned up a few times. The antigen remains unidentified. The sample consisted of naive CD4+ T cells from blood. The TCR comes from a woman between 18 and 30 years old in good health.

CDR3 sequence (DNA): TGTGCCAGCAGCACCGGAGGGGGGGACACTGAAGCTTTCTTT. This gives the protein CASSTGGGDTEAFF. J is TRBJ1-1 and V is TRBV5-4, with a possible D match to TRBD1 (6 bases). V dropped 4 bases and J dropped 3 bases, with 13 bases sitting between them. Germline assignment: CDR1 SGHNT and CDR2 YYREEE (reference sequence). The CDR3 length is 14 residues.